These 22 T cell receptor beta chains came from one sample sequenced in a study of post-analysis software for immune sequencing data. General study findings and limits: Patients used four to six TRBV segments, including TRBV5-6, TRBV5-1 and TRBV20-1, more often than controls.

The TCR beta cDNA libraries carried unique molecular identifiers. A single record per CDR3 protein comes from TCRdb applying MiXCR to the PCR reads. The sample records fewer than 900,000 distinct CDR3 sequences, roughly 46% being singletons. These receptors have no identified antigens. The sample taken for sequencing was blood. The receptors were gathered from a girl aged 5-17 years with multiple sclerosis.

In its sample, this clonotype was seen many times. This chain links TRBV12-3 or TRBV12-4 with TRBJ2-7; 11 bases fit TRBD1. The CDR3 contains 15 residues. J gave up 2 bases and V 5 bases, and 5 bases lay outside the gene matches. This chain's CDR3 is CASSLGTGGPYEQYF. The CDR3 DNA follows: TGTGCCAGCAGTCTCGGGACAGGGGGGCCCTACGAGCAGTACTTC.

This clonotype was counted a few times. The gene calls are TRBV6-5 and TRBJ2-3; D gene uncertain. Germline-derived CDR1 and CDR2 are MNHEY and SVGAGI. Trimming pared 4 bases from V and 10 bases from J, leaving 12 bases between. This CDR3 has 12 residues. The CDR3 is CASSSIGPAQYF. DNA of the CDR3: TGTGCCAGCAGTTCCATCGGTCCGGCGCAGTATTTT.

The chain carries TRBV19 and TRBJ2-7, with D maybe TRBD2 (6 bases). Deletions cut 1 base from V and 6 bases from J, with 10 bases between. This CDR3 contains 13 residues. Germline CDR1 LNHDA, CDR2 SQIVND (reference sequence). The CDR3 DNA reads as TGTGCCAGTAGTATAGGGTTGGGGGGCGAGCAGTACTTC. Encoded protein: CASSIGLGGEQYF.

This chain uses TRBV28 with TRBJ2-1; D is unclear. Germline V gene lookup returns CDR1 MDHEN and CDR2 SYDVKM. The CDR3 is made up of 15 amino acids. V dropped 3 bases and J dropped 5 bases, with 14 bases sitting between them. The CDR3 nucleotides are TGTGCCAGCAGTTTCCTGGAGTATCCCAACAATGAGCAGTTCTTC. This sequence encodes CASSFLEYPNNEQFF.

The chain links TRBV18 to TRBJ1-2; D not certain. V lost 6 bases and J 1 base, leaving 12 bases between the germline ends. Germline CDR1 reads KGHSH; CDR2 reads LQKENI. The CDR3 loop spans 14 amino acids. In DNA, the CDR3 is TGTGCCAGCTCCGAGGAGAGGAATAACTATGGCTACACCTTC. This translates into CASSEERNNYGYTF.

The chain joins TRBV12-3 or TRBV12-4 to TRBJ1-1; tentative D call: TRBD1 (5 bases). Trimming stripped 7 bases from V and 4 bases from J, with 10 bases between. The CDR3 length is 12 residues. The CDR3 sequence is CASNPGGTEAFF. The CDR3 DNA follows: TGTGCCAGCAATCCCGGGGGCACTGAAGCTTTCTTT.

The chain is built from TRBV10-3 and TRBJ1-2; TRBD1 aligns across 8 bases. The CDR3 length is 13 residues. V dropped 9 bases and J dropped 5; count of bases not matched to a gene: 8. Germline V gene lookup returns CDR1 ENHRY and CDR2 SYGVKD. DNA of the CDR3: TGTGCCATTCGACAGGGGTTTACTTATGGCTACACCTTC. This sequence encodes CAIRQGFTYGYTF.

The chain recombines TRBV28 with TRBJ2-3, with 9 bases matching TRBD1. Per germline, CDR1 MDHEN and CDR2 SYDVKM. There are 18 residues in the CDR3. The V segment lost 2 bases and the J segment 2 bases; nucleotides outside the gene matches: 11. This chain's CDR3 is CASSLTPRTGDYTDTQYF. As DNA, the CDR3 is TGTGCCAGCAGTTTAACCCCTCGGACAGGGGACTACACAGATACGCAGTATTTT.

This rearrangement joins TRBV4-3 to TRBJ1-1; no clear D gene. The CDR3 runs to 15 residues. Deletions cut 0 bases from V and 0 bases from J, with 8 bases between. CDR1 LGHNA and CDR2 YSLEER come from the germline V gene. The CDR3 here is CASSQEGNMNTEAFF. The CDR3 nucleotides read TGCGCCAGCAGCCAAGAGGGCAACATGAACACTGAAGCTTTCTTT.

Only a few counts were recorded for this clonotype. This chain uses TRBV10-3 with TRBJ2-7; weak D call: TRBD2 (6 bases). The J call may be mistaken, given a closer DNA end match to TRBJ2-5. CDR1 and CDR2 from the germline V gene are ENHRY and SYGVKD. The CDR3 has 13 amino acids. CDR3 sequence: CAILRDLGETQYF. The CDR3, as DNA: TGTGCCATCCTCCGGGACTTGGGAGAGACCCAGTACTTC.

This clonotype turned up a few times. This chain connects TRBV10-2 to TRBJ2-1, with 8 bases aligning to TRBD2. The CDR3 has 14 residues. With V trimmed by 6 bases and J by 7 bases, 8 bases remained unmatched. CDR1 and CDR2 (germline): WSHSY, SAAADI. The CDR3 region has the DNA TGCGCCAGCAGGGAAGCGGGAGTAGGTAATGAGCAGTTCTTC. Its translation is CASREAGVGNEQFF.

This chain joins TRBV20-1 and TRBJ1-1; D uncertain. V lost 3 bases, J lost 1 base, and 12 bases lay in between. The CDR3 spans 14 residues. Germline CDR1 DFQATT, CDR2 SNEGSKA (reference sequence). CDR3: CSASRNPSNTEAFF. The CDR3 DNA follows: TGCAGTGCTAGTCGCAACCCCTCGAACACTGAAGCTTTCTTT.

This clonotype was picked up a small number of times. The J gene is TRBJ2-5, the V gene TRBV28; 9 bases agree with TRBD2. This CDR3 comprises 14 residues. Germline assignment: CDR1 MDHEN and CDR2 SYDVKM. V trimming: 8 bases; J trimming: 2 bases; junction bases outside the gene matches: 6. CDR3: CASQLAGSQETQYF. The CDR3 DNA reads as TGTGCCAGCCAACTAGCGGGTTCTCAAGAGACCCAGTACTTC.

The chain employs TRBV29-1 and TRBJ2-5, with D possibly called TRBD1 or TRBD2 (5 bases each). The CDR3 covers 12 residues. Per germline, CDR1 SQVTM and CDR2 ANQGSEA. The V end was cut by 7 bases, the J end by 13 bases, with 22 bases between. CDR3 nucleotide sequence: TGCAGCGCTCTCGACGGGACCTACGAGCGGTACTTC. Its protein is CSALDGTYERYF.

The chain recombines TRBV4-3 with TRBJ2-1; 7 positions match TRBD2. The germline V gene has CDR1 LGHNA and CDR2 YSLEER. Trimming took 0 bases from V and 4 from J; bases not matched to a gene: 9. This CDR3 is 17 amino acids long. The CDR3 protein is CASSQELEGLFYNEQFF. The CDR3 nucleotides read TGCGCCAGCAGCCAAGAATTGGAGGGACTATTTTACAATGAGCAGTTCTTC.

This clonotype was found a few times. CDR3 residues: CASSYSKGEFSYEQYF. The DNA of the CDR3 is TGTGCCAGCAGTTACTCGAAGGGGGAGTTTTCCTACGAGCAGTACTTC. This chain connects TRBV6-5 to TRBJ2-7; possibly TRBD1 for D (6 bases). The germline gives CDR1 MNHEY, CDR2 SVGAGI. Trimming left V 0 bases short and J 1 base short, with 13 bases between. This CDR3 region has 16 residues.

The chain uses TRBV12-3 or TRBV12-4 and TRBJ1-5; D gene uncertain. This CDR3 has 12 amino acids. The V and J ends lost 6 bases and 5 bases respectively, with 8 bases between them. The CDR3 DNA is TGTGCCAGCAGCCCCAATTATCAGCCCCAGCATTTT. It yields the protein CASSPNYQPQHF.

This clonotype was picked up a small number of times. This rearrangement joins TRBV6-6 to TRBJ2-1; D might be TRBD1 (6 bases). The germline V gene encodes CDR1 MNHNY and CDR2 SVGAGI (reference sequence). The CDR3 covers 12 residues. Trimming shortened V by 5 bases and J by 8 bases, and 10 bases separated the two germline ends. CDR3 protein: CASSPTGYEQFF. The CDR3 DNA sequence: TGTGCCAGCAGTCCCACAGGGTATGAGCAGTTCTTC.

The sample holds one count of this clonotype. This rearrangement joins TRBV10-3 to TRBJ2-4, with 8 bases matching TRBD2. The J call may be wrong; the DNA end is better matched by TRBJ2-7. Germline V gene sequence: CDR1 ENHRY, CDR2 SYGVKD. The CDR3 runs 14 residues. CDR3 nucleotide sequence: TGTGCCATCAGCGAAAGCGGGAGTGGCTACGAGCAGTACTTC. This translates into CAISESGSGYEQYF.

DNA of the CDR3: TGTGCCAGCTCACCGACCGCGGGACTTGGACTCGAGCAGTACTTC. Translating gives CASSPTAGLGLEQYF. V is TRBV18 and J is TRBJ2-7, with TRBD2 as a possible D gene (6 bases). The CDR3 extends over 15 amino acids. Trimming cost V 3 bases and J 6 bases, with 18 bases left between them. The germline gives CDR1 KGHSH, CDR2 LQKENI.

This clonotype was found once. The V call is TRBV7-6, the J call TRBJ2-1; 12 bases line up with TRBD2. V shed 5 bases, J shed 8 bases, and the junction held 10 bases outside the gene matches. Germline V gene data show CDR1 as SGHVS and CDR2 as FNYEAQ. The CDR3 is made up of 16 amino acids. This CDR3 is CASSARLAGGPDEQFF. DNA of the CDR3: TGTGCCAGCAGCGCCCGGCTAGCGGGAGGGCCGGATGAGCAGTTCTTC.

This chain uses TRBV5-4 with TRBJ2-2, with 7 bases aligning to TRBD1. The V and J ends lost 5 bases and 0 bases, in that order; junction bases with no gene match: 13. Germline values: CDR1 SGHNT, CDR2 YYREEE (reference sequence). This CDR3 contains 18 residues. The CDR3 loop is CASSYGQVQFPNTGELFF. The CDR3, as DNA: TGTGCCAGCAGTTATGGACAGGTCCAATTTCCGAACACCGGGGAGCTGTTTTTT.